This passage covers 29 T cell receptor beta chains from one sample sequenced in a study of blood T cell repertoires in COVID-19. Libraries were prepared by immunoSEQ multiplex PCR; TCRdb keeps only in-frame clonotypes and omits some of them. Altogether 400,000 to 450,000 clones are present, about 91% being singletons, with the ten largest covering around 13%. Input material: peripheral blood. These receptor sequences come from a woman aged 45-59 years with COVID-19, enrolled during active disease.

In regard to this clone: Other DNA sequences from this sample encode an identical CDR3 as well. This sequence joins TRBV27 and TRBJ2-2; possibly TRBD1 for D (6 bases). The CDR3 runs to 13 residues. The V end was cut by 6 bases, the J end by 5 bases, with 10 bases between. Looked up from germline, CDR1 is MNHEY and CDR2 is SMNVEV (reference sequence). DNA of the CDR3: TGTGCCAGCAGCCTTACAGGGACCGGGGAGCTGTTTTTT. Translating gives CASSLTGTGELFF.

In DNA form, the CDR3 reads TGTGCCAGCAGTACCCGGGGGTACCAGGATCAGCCCCAGCATTTT. It yields the protein CASSTRGYQDQPQHF. V usage is TRBV27 and J usage is TRBJ1-5; weak D call: TRBD1 (5 bases). There are 15 residues in the CDR3. The ends were cut back, 5 bases at V and 5 bases at J, with 16 bases in the middle. Per the germline V gene, CDR1 is MNHEY and CDR2 is SMNVEV (reference sequence).

This sequence joins TRBV19 and TRBJ2-3; 8 nucleotides match TRBD2. V gave up 10 bases and J gave up 6 bases; unmatched junction bases: 21. The V gene's germline CDR1 is LNHDA and CDR2 SQIVND (reference sequence). This CDR3 contains 17 residues. CDR3 in DNA: TGTGCCACTAGACTTCGCGGACTAGCCCAAGGTGGGGATACGCAGTATTTT. It translates to CATRLRGLAQGGDTQYF.

The V gene is TRBV2, the J gene TRBJ2-1, with D possibly matching TRBD1 (5 bases). Trimming pared 6 bases from V and 13 bases from J, leaving 10 bases between. Per the germline V gene, CDR1 is SNHLY and CDR2 is FYNNEI. This CDR3 has 10 amino acids. The CDR3 nucleotides read TGTGCCAGCAGCACAGGAATTCAGTTCTTC. It encodes CASSTGIQFF.

This chain links TRBV4-1 with TRBJ1-1, with TRBD1 as a possible D gene (5 bases). The germline gives CDR1 MGHRA, CDR2 YSYEKL. The CDR3 covers 16 residues. Trimming cost V 0 bases and J 4 bases, with 15 bases left between them. The CDR3 sequence: CASSQEGGGRVTEAFF. The CDR3 region has the DNA TGCGCCAGCAGCCAAGAGGGGGGAGGGCGGGTCACTGAAGCTTTCTTT.

V usage is TRBV3-1 (or the pseudogene TRBV3-2) and J usage is TRBJ2-7; weak D call: TRBD1 (6 bases). The CDR3 contains 15 residues. V was clipped by 4 bases and J by 1 base, with 14 bases between them. Germline V gives CDR1 LGHDT, CDR2 YNNKEL (reference sequence). As DNA, the CDR3 is TGTGCCAGCAGCCTGATGGGACACTTGTCCTACGAGCAGTACTTC. As protein: CASSLMGHLSYEQYF.

The count of this clone is one. The V gene is TRBV5-6, the J gene TRBJ2-3; 7 bases are shared with TRBD1. The V segment lost 0 bases and the J segment 6 bases; nucleotides outside the gene matches: 4. The CDR3 consists of 14 residues. CDR1 SGHDT and CDR2 YYEEEE come from the germline V gene. CDR3 amino acids: CASSLVDREDTQYF. In nucleotides, the CDR3 is TGTGCCAGCAGCTTGGTTGACAGGGAGGATACGCAGTATTTT. The full variable domain, rest sourced from reference TRBV5-6 and TRBJ2-3, is DAGVTQSPTHLIKTRGQQVTLRCSPKSGHDTVSWYQQALGQGPQFIFQYYEEEERQRGNFPDRFSGHQFPNYSSELNVNALLLGDSALYLCASSLVDREDTQYFGPGTRLTVL.

The chain uses TRBV9 and TRBJ2-2; TRBD2 matches at 9 bases. Trimming cost V 7 bases and J 5 bases; bases outside gene matches: 9. CDR1 SGDLS and CDR2 YYNGEE come from the germline V gene. This CDR3 has 15 residues. The CDR3 reads CASGRGGARTGELFF. CDR3 nucleotide sequence: TGTGCCAGCGGACGCGGGGGGGCGAGAACCGGGGAGCTGTTTTTT. Full variable domain (remainder filled in from reference TRBV9 and TRBJ2-2): DSGVTQTPKHLITATGQRVTLRCSPRSGDLSVYWYQQSLDQGLQFLIQYYNGEERAKGNILERFSAQQFPDLHSELNLSSLELGDSALYFCASGRGGARTGELFFGEGSRLTVL.

The chain joins TRBV3-1 (or the pseudogene TRBV3-2) to TRBJ1-2; tentatively, D is TRBD1 (5 bases). Germline V gives CDR1 LGHDT, CDR2 YNNKEL (reference sequence). This CDR3 spans 14 amino acids. Trimming stripped 0 bases from V and 7 bases from J, with 12 bases between. The chain's CDR3 is CASSQEGEVVGYTF. The CDR3, as DNA: TGTGCCAGCAGCCAAGAAGGGGAAGTCGTTGGCTACACCTTC.

The CDR3 protein is CASSESGFPGELFF. The CDR3 nucleotides read TGTGCCAGCAGCGAGTCGGGGTTTCCCGGGGAGCTGTTTTTT. The rearrangement joins TRBV7-2 to TRBJ2-2, with D possibly TRBD2 on 5 matching bases. CDR1 and CDR2 from the germline V gene are SGHTA and FQGNSA. Trimming stripped 5 bases from V and 6 bases from J, with 13 bases between. The CDR3 is 14 amino acids.

The chain uses TRBV28 and TRBJ1-2; D is perhaps TRBD1 (5 bases). This CDR3 region has 15 residues. CDR1 and CDR2 (germline): MDHEN, SYDVKM. The ends were cut back, 4 bases at V and 5 bases at J, with 17 bases in the middle. The CDR3 region has the DNA TGTGCCAGCAGTTCCCCCCGGGGGAGCGGGTATGGCTACACCTTC. Amino acid sequence: CASSSPRGSGYGYTF.

This chain links TRBV5-5 with TRBJ2-1, with a tentative D call TRBD2 (6 bases). In germline, CDR1 is SGHKS, CDR2 YYEKEE (reference sequence). The CDR3 totals 15 residues. Trimming stripped 2 bases from V and 5 bases from J, with 14 bases between. DNA of the CDR3: TGTGCCAGCAGCTTAGGTCCGGGGAGGAACAATGAGCAGTTCTTC. Protein: CASSLGPGRNNEQFF. The whole variable domain, remainder taken from reference TRBV5-5 and TRBJ2-1, is DAGVTQSPTHLIKTRGQQVTLRCSPISGHKSVSWYQQVLGQGPQFIFQYYEKEERGRGNFPDRFSARQFPNYSSELNVNALLLGDSALYLCASSLGPGRNNEQFFGPGTRLTVL.

This sequence joins TRBV11-3 and TRBJ2-2, with unresolved D. Trimming shortened V by 1 base and J by 0 bases, and 15 bases separated the two germline ends. The CDR3 has 18 residues. Germline CDR1 reads SGHNT; CDR2 reads YENEEA. The CDR3 protein is CASSLGGRIVPNTGELFF. The CDR3 DNA sequence: TGTGCCAGCAGCTTAGGAGGTAGAATTGTCCCGAACACCGGGGAGCTGTTTTTT.

V and J are TRBV9 and TRBJ1-1; D is ambiguous. V shed 0 bases and J shed 11 bases, with 14 bases lying between them. The CDR3 extends over 13 amino acids. Germline CDR1 and CDR2: SGDLS and YYNGEE. In DNA form, the CDR3 reads TGTGCCAGCAGCGTAGCTAGCCAGAGTCAGGCTTTCTTT. Its protein is CASSVASQSQAFF.

The J gene is TRBJ1-3, the V gene TRBV9, with TRBD1 as a possible D gene (6 bases). The CDR3 has 15 amino acids. Trimming cost V 4 bases and J 4 bases, with 15 bases left between them. The germline V gene has CDR1 SGDLS and CDR2 YYNGEE. DNA of the CDR3: TGTGCCAGCAGCCAGGAGACAGGTTGGGGAAACACCATATATTTT. Translation: CASSQETGWGNTIYF.

The genes are TRBV6-5 and TRBJ2-1, with TRBD2 matching 8 bases. The CDR3 spans 12 residues. V shed 4 bases and J 14 bases; nucleotides not matched to a gene: 7. Germline V gene sequence: CDR1 MNHEY, CDR2 SVGAGI. CDR3 sequence reads: CASSSNSGVEFF. In DNA form, the CDR3 reads TGTGCCAGCAGTTCCAATAGCGGGGTAGAGTTCTTC.

This clone is a singleton in its sample. For the CDR3, the DNA is TGTGCCAGCAGCTTAGGGTCAGTTCTTCGTGAAAAACTGTTTTTT. Its protein is CASSLGSVLREKLFF. The genes are TRBV7-2 and TRBJ1-4; no clear D gene. Trimming removed 1 base from V and 7 bases from J, with 13 bases in between. Germline CDR1 and CDR2: SGHTA and FQGNSA. The CDR3 is made up of 15 amino acids.

The chain has TRBV25-1 and TRBJ1-6; 9 bases map to TRBD1. The CDR3 has 13 residues. The germline V gene has CDR1 MGHDK and CDR2 SYGVNS. V lost 8 bases to trimming and J lost 9 bases; unmatched junction nucleotides: 5. The CDR3 here is CASGTGIGSPLHF. The DNA for the CDR3 is TGTGCCAGCGGGACAGGGATAGGTTCACCCCTCCACTTT.

The V gene is TRBV29-1, the J gene TRBJ1-2, with 9 bases lining up with TRBD1. The V gene end was trimmed by 4 bases and the J gene end by 7 bases; junction bases not matched to a gene: 7. The germline CDR1 and CDR2 sequences are SQVTM and ANQGSEA. This CDR3 spans 13 amino acids. The CDR3 nucleotides are TGCAGCGTTGGGTTACAGGGGGCGGCTGGCTACACCTTC. Its translation: CSVGLQGAAGYTF.

The chain links TRBV5-1 to TRBJ1-1; unclear D gene. V lost 4 bases to trimming and J lost 3 bases, with 13 bases between them. Germline lookup yields CDR1 SGHRS and CDR2 YFSETQ. The CDR3 contains 14 residues. The CDR3 nucleotides read TGCGCCAGCAGCCGGGAGGAGGGTGACACTGAAGCTTTCTTT. This gives the protein CASSREEGDTEAFF.

The chain has TRBV5-1 and TRBJ2-1; 7 bases are shared with TRBD1. The CDR3 is made up of 13 amino acids. CDR1 and CDR2 from the germline V gene are SGHRS and YFSETQ. V shed 9 bases, J shed 4 bases, and the junction held 7 bases outside the gene matches. CDR3 in amino acids: CATARDSYNEQFF. The CDR3 DNA is TGCGCCACCGCCCGGGACAGTTACAATGAGCAGTTCTTC.

The CDR3 sequence: CASSYQGQGSTDTQYF. The CDR3 DNA reads as TGTGCCAGCAGTTACCAGGGACAGGGCTCCACAGATACGCAGTATTTT. This rearrangement joins TRBV6-6 to TRBJ2-3; TRBD1 matches 9 bases. Germline values: CDR1 MNHNY, CDR2 SVGAGI (reference sequence). This CDR3 spans 16 amino acids. Trimming removed 2 bases from V and 2 bases from J; junction bases left unmatched: 5.

The chain combines TRBV24-1 with TRBJ2-1; a possible D gene is TRBD2 (7 bases). V lost 5 bases, J lost 7 bases, and 14 bases lay in between. The CDR3 length is 14 residues. Germline CDR1 reads KGHDR; CDR2 reads SFDVKD. The CDR3, as DNA: TGTGCCACCAGTGGGGGGGGGCCCCGAAATGAGCAGTTCTTC. It codes for CATSGGGPRNEQFF.

A few counts support this clone. The V and J genes are TRBV19 and TRBJ1-5; 7 bases are shared with TRBD1. Germline lookup yields CDR1 LNHDA and CDR2 SQIVND (reference sequence). The junction had 7 bases not matched to a gene; V was cut back by 5 bases and J by 6 bases. CDR3 length: 14 residues. DNA of the CDR3: TGTGCCAGTAGTTCCCGACAGGGTACTCAGCCCCAGCATTTT. This codes for CASSSRQGTQPQHF. The variable domain in full, completed from reference TRBV19 and TRBJ1-5, reads DGGITQSPKYLFRKEGQNVTLSCEQNLNHDAMYWYRQDPGQGLRLIYYSQIVNDFQKGDIAEGYSVSREKKESFPLTVTSAQKNPTAFYLCASSSRQGTQPQHFGDGTRLSIL.

This clone has a single count. The chain is built from TRBV27 and TRBJ2-2; D is unclear. The CDR3 totals 13 residues. CDR1 and CDR2 from the germline V gene are MNHEY and SMNVEV (reference sequence). The V gene lost 4 bases and the J gene lost 8 bases, with 11 bases spanning the gap. The CDR3 DNA reads as TGTGCCAGCAGTTGGAGCCCGAGGGGGGAGCTGTTTTTT. It is translated as CASSWSPRGELFF.

V and J are TRBV2 and TRBJ2-7, with D tentatively TRBD2 (6 bases). Per the germline V gene, CDR1 is SNHLY and CDR2 is FYNNEI. Between the trimmed V and J ends, which lost 0 bases and 5 bases, there was a span of 8 bases. The CDR3 totals 13 residues. The DNA of the CDR3 is TGTGCCAGCAGTGAAGCGTGGGAGGACGAGCAGTACTTC. Translation gives CASSEAWEDEQYF.

V is TRBV7-6 and J is TRBJ1-6; tentative D call: TRBD1 (6 bases). The CDR3 totals 15 residues. With 2 bases removed from V and 10 bases from J, the gap between germline ends came to 15 bases. From germline, CDR1 is SGHVS and CDR2 FNYEAQ. CDR3 region: CASSLSTGQTSPLHF. The CDR3 DNA follows: TGTGCCAGCAGCTTAAGTACAGGGCAGACGTCACCCCTCCACTTT.

The chain joins TRBV9 to TRBJ1-1, with TRBD1 as a possible D gene (5 bases). Germline values: CDR1 SGDLS, CDR2 YYNGEE. The CDR3 loop spans 16 amino acids. Trimming removed 4 bases from V and 4 bases from J, with 20 bases in between. CDR3 region: CASSPEGVEIRTEAFF. The CDR3 DNA reads as TGTGCCAGCAGCCCTGAAGGGGTCGAAATACGCACTGAAGCTTTCTTT.

The chain employs TRBV9 and TRBJ2-1; TRBD2 matches 8 bases. Germline V CDR1 and CDR2: SGDLS, YYNGEE. J gave up 6 bases and V 1 base, and 3 bases lay outside the gene matches. This CDR3 has 14 residues. The CDR3 protein is CASSVRTSINEQFF. For the CDR3, the DNA is TGTGCCAGCAGCGTAAGGACTAGCATCAATGAGCAGTTCTTC.